The 3 T cell receptor beta chains given below trace back to one sample, sequenced in a study of blood T cell repertoires in COVID-19. Produced via immunoSEQ multiplex PCR; TCRdb's table is partial and in-frame only. The table lists about 200,000 clones, around four fifths of them singletons. Sequences were obtained from peripheral blood. The receptors were gathered from a man between 60 and 75 years old with COVID-19, enrolled during active disease.

The chain recombines TRBV18 with TRBJ1-1; D is ambiguous. Germline loops: CDR1 KGHSH, CDR2 LQKENI. The CDR3 is 13 residues long. Trimming shortened V by 3 bases and J by 4 bases, and 9 bases separated the two germline ends. The CDR3 sequence: CASSPMGGTEAFF. CDR3 sequence (DNA): TGTGCCAGCTCACCGATGGGAGGCACTGAAGCTTTCTTT. The full variable domain, with the rest looked up from reference TRBV18 and TRBJ1-1, is NAGVMQNPRHLVRRRGQEARLRCSPMKGHSHVYWYRQLPEEGLKFMVYLQKENIIDESGMPKERFSAEFPKEGPSILRIQQVVRGDSAAYFCASSPMGGTEAFFGQGTRLTVV.

This rearrangement joins TRBV27 to TRBJ2-1, with 8 bases that match TRBD1. CDR1 and CDR2 (germline): MNHEY, SMNVEV (reference sequence). J was trimmed by 2 bases and V by 6 bases; bases with no gene match: 3. This CDR3 spans 14 amino acids. The chain's CDR3 is CASRRTGPYNEQFF. The DNA for the CDR3 is TGTGCCAGCAGAAGGACAGGGCCCTACAATGAGCAGTTCTTC.

This chain uses TRBV25-1 with TRBJ2-7, with D unclear. Germline CDR1 is MGHDK and CDR2 is SYGVNS. Trimming pared 5 bases from V and 0 bases from J, leaving 5 bases between. This CDR3 has 12 amino acids. CDR3 in DNA: TGTGCCAGCAGTACAAGCTCCTACGAGCAGTACTTC. Translation gives CASSTSSYEQYF.